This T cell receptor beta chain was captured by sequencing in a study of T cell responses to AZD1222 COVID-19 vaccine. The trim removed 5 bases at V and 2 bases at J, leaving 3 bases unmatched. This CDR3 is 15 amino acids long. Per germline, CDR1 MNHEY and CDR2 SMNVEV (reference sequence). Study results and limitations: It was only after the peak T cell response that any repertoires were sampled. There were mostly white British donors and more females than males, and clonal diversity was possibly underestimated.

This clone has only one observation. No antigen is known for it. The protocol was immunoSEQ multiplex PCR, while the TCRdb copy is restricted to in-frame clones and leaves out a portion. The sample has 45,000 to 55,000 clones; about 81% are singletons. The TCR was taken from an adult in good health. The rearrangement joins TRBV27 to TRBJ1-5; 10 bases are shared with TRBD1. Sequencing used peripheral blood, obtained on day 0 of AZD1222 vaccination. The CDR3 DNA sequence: TGTGCCAGCAGTGCCGGGACAGGGGGCAATCAGCCCCAGCATTTT. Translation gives CASSAGTGGNQPQHF.